Below are 32 T cell receptor beta chains sequenced from a single sample in a study of beta chain features in type 1 diabetes. Expressed TCRB transcripts got sequenced, as all isolated RNA was reverse transcribed. Data came from immunoSEQ multiplex PCR; TCRdb stores just in-frame clones and leaves some out. Counted here are 900,000 or so clones, under 20% occurring once; the ten biggest clones make up around 0.02%. The sample was naive CD4+ T cells from blood. The receptors here all came from a woman aged 18-35 years in good health.

This clone has a handful of counts. This sequence joins TRBV6-1 and TRBJ1-1; D unclear. V lost 1 base and J 1 base, leaving 16 bases between the germline ends. From germline, CDR1 is MNHNS and CDR2 SASEGT. The CDR3 loop spans 17 amino acids. CDR3 in DNA: TGTGCCAGCAGTGAAGTGGTCGGACCACAACCGAACACTGAAGCTTTCTTT. Translated: CASSEVVGPQPNTEAFF.

On this clone itself: The same CDR3 is also encoded by other DNA sequences in this sample. The chain joins TRBV18 to TRBJ2-5, with 7 bases that match TRBD1. Unmatched junction bases numbered 2, after V lost 2 bases and J lost 2 bases. The CDR3 is made up of 14 amino acids. CDR1 KGHSH and CDR2 LQKENI come from the germline V gene. CDR3 nucleotides: TGTGCCAGCTCACCAAGGGGACAGCAAGAGACCCAGTACTTC. Its protein product is CASSPRGQQETQYF.

The chain links TRBV23-1 to TRBJ2-7, with 10 bases lining up with TRBD2. TRBV23-1 is an ORF, and what it does is uncertain. The CDR3 is 16 amino acids. Losses at the gene ends were 2 bases for V and 5 bases for J; bases not matched to a gene: 9. CDR3 in amino acids: CASSQTPSGSFDEQYF. The CDR3 bases are TGCGCCAGCAGTCAAACCCCTAGCGGGAGTTTCGACGAGCAGTACTTC.

This rearrangement joins TRBV10-2 to TRBJ1-1; D is ambiguous. CDR1 is WSHSY and CDR2 is SAAADI in the germline V gene. The CDR3 totals 13 residues. V lost 0 bases to trimming and J lost 4 bases, with 6 bases between them. The CDR3 reads CASSESLGTEAFF. CDR3 coding DNA: TGCGCCAGCAGTGAGTCCTTGGGCACTGAAGCTTTCTTT.

This sequence joins TRBV5-1 and TRBJ1-2; no clear D. Trimming took 5 bases from V and 2 from J, leaving 13 bases between them. The CDR3 has 14 residues. Germline CDR1 SGHRS, CDR2 YFSETQ. CDR3 sequence reads: CASSEPGRNYGYTF. DNA for the CDR3: TGCGCCAGCAGTGAGCCAGGAAGAAACTATGGCTACACCTTC.

This clone appeared a few times. The chain joins TRBV5-1 to TRBJ1-4; no firm D call. CDR1 is SGHRS and CDR2 is YFSETQ in the germline V gene. The V end lost 0 bases, the J end lost 8 bases, and 14 bases lay between the germline ends. This CDR3 spans 15 amino acids. The CDR3: CASSLALTGGEKLFF. CDR3 sequence (DNA): TGCGCCAGCAGCTTGGCCCTAACGGGAGGGGAAAAACTGTTTTTT.

A few counts support this clone. V usage is TRBV28 and J usage is TRBJ2-1, with 7 positions matching TRBD2. Germline V gene sequence: CDR1 MDHEN, CDR2 SYDVKM. The V and J ends lost 5 bases and 3 bases, in that order; junction bases with no gene match: 7. The length of the CDR3 is 15 residues. CDR3 sequence reads: CASSRSASGYNEQFF. Written as DNA, the CDR3 is TGTGCCAGCAGTCGGTCGGCTAGCGGCTACAATGAGCAGTTCTTC.

This clone was counted a few times. This chain uses TRBV4-3 with TRBJ2-3, with TRBD2 matching over 7 bases. Looked up from germline, CDR1 is LGHNA and CDR2 is YSLEER. CDR3 length equals 15 residues. V trimming: 4 bases; J trimming: 4 bases; junction bases outside the gene matches: 8. The CDR3 protein is CASSPPGGSPDTQYF. As DNA, the CDR3 is TGCGCCAGCAGCCCCCCGGGCGGGAGCCCAGATACGCAGTATTTT.

There are many counts of this clone. J is TRBJ1-2 and V is TRBV21-1. TRBV21-1 is reported as a pseudogene. The CDR3 runs 16 residues. This chain's CDR3 is CASRNKQGPAGYGYTF. The CDR3 coding sequence is TGTGCCAGCCGAAACAAACAAGGGCCCGCTGGATATGGCTACACCTTC.

The chain is built from TRBV5-6 and TRBJ2-3; no reliable D call. The CDR3 has 12 residues. The germline V gene encodes CDR1 SGHDT and CDR2 YYEEEE. V lost 2 bases and J 3 bases, leaving 4 bases between the germline ends. CDR3 bases: TGTGCCAGCAGCTTCGATACAGATACGCAGTATTTT. Translated, it gives CASSFDTDTQYF.

This clone was picked up a small number of times. V is TRBV5-4 and J is TRBJ2-3, with TRBD2 as a possible D gene (6 bases). V was cut by 0 bases and J by 1 base, with 9 bases left in between. Germline values: CDR1 SGHNT, CDR2 YYREEE (reference sequence). CDR3 length: 15 residues. CDR3 protein: CASSLGRGGTDTQYF. CDR3 DNA sequence: TGTGCCAGCAGCTTGGGACGCGGGGGCACAGATACGCAGTATTTT. Full variable domain (rest looked up from reference TRBV5-4 and TRBJ2-3): ETGVTQSPTHLIKTRGQQVTLRCSSQSGHNTVSWYQQALGQGPQFIFQYYREEENGRGNFPPRFSGLQFPNYSSELNVNALELDDSALYLCASSLGRGGTDTQYFGPGTRLTVL.

This clone was counted a few times. Other DNA sequences of this sample code for an identical CDR3. The rearrangement joins TRBV28 to TRBJ2-7; perhaps TRBD1 as D (5 bases). The CDR3 extends over 12 amino acids. V shed 5 bases and J shed 3 bases, with 8 bases lying between them. Germline CDR1 and CDR2: MDHEN and SYDVKM. CDR3 region: CASSTTVYEQYF. The CDR3 region has the DNA TGTGCCAGCAGTACGACAGTCTACGAGCAGTACTTC. The full variable domain, completed using reference TRBV28 and TRBJ2-7, is DVKVTQSSRYLVKRTGEKVFLECVQDMDHENMFWYRQDPGLGLRLIYFSYDVKMKEKGDIPEGYSVSREKKERFSLILESASTNQTSMYLCASSTTVYEQYFGPGTRLTVT.

The V and J genes are TRBV18 and TRBJ1-2, with a tentative D call TRBD1 (5 bases). Trimming left V 0 bases short and J 4 bases short, with 12 bases between. CDR1 is KGHSH and CDR2 is LQKENI in the germline V gene. The length of the CDR3 is 15 residues. The CDR3 DNA follows: TGTGCCAGCTCACCACCCTCCAGCGGGGCCTATGGCTACACCTTC. This translates into CASSPPSSGAYGYTF.

This chain joins TRBV15 and TRBJ1-5, with D uncertain. CDR1 is LNHNV, CDR2 YYDKDF, per germline (reference sequence). Trimming left V 0 bases short and J 2 bases short, with 8 bases between. The CDR3 is 15 amino acids. The CDR3 bases are TGTGCCACCAGCAGAGATACCGGGGGCAATCAGCCCCAGCATTTT. This sequence encodes CATSRDTGGNQPQHF.

Concerning this clone: The junction shows a germline mismatch at one end, possibly a read error. The chain links TRBV7-2 to TRBJ2-5; the D is unclear. The germline V gene has CDR1 SGHTA and CDR2 FQGNSA. This CDR3 contains 12 residues. The CDR3 region is CAGSAAGETQYF. Here the CDR3 DNA reads TGTGCCGGCAGCGCGGCCGGGGAGACCCAGTACTTC.

This clone was found a few times. The chain has TRBV7-2 and TRBJ2-1; D uncertain. V gave up 3 bases and J gave up 8 bases, with 11 bases separating them. The germline V gene has CDR1 SGHTA and CDR2 FQGNSA. CDR3 length equals 13 residues. The CDR3 is CASSFVAVHEQFF. CDR3 bases: TGTGCCAGCAGCTTTGTTGCTGTCCATGAGCAGTTCTTC.

The chain joins TRBV7-3 to TRBJ2-5; D call uncertain. Germline-derived CDR1 and CDR2 are SGHTA and FQGTGA. Trimming took off 3 bases at V and 4 bases at J, with 9 bases between the two ends. The CDR3 runs to 13 residues. The CDR3 sequence: CASSFLPGETQYF. The DNA of the CDR3 is TGTGCCAGCAGCTTTTTGCCAGGAGAGACCCAGTACTTC.

The chain has TRBV5-1 and TRBJ2-3; the D is unclear. This CDR3 region has 15 residues. Germline CDR1 SGHRS, CDR2 YFSETQ. Trimming stripped 2 bases from V and 2 bases from J, with 12 bases between. The DNA of the CDR3 is TGCGCCAGCAGCTTAGGGATATCGTACACAGATACGCAGTATTTT. Protein: CASSLGISYTDTQYF.

The rearrangement joins TRBV7-9 to TRBJ2-2, with 10 nucleotides matching TRBD1. J gave up 6 bases and V 8 bases, and 18 bases lay outside the gene matches. CDR3 length: 18 amino acids. Germline V gene data show CDR1 as SEHNR and CDR2 as FQNEAQ (reference sequence). The CDR3, as DNA: TGTGCCAGCGTTCGTTTACGTGGGACAGGGGAGTTTCCCGGGGAGCTGTTTTTT. This translates into CASVRLRGTGEFPGELFF. Full variable domain (missing parts from reference TRBV7-9 and TRBJ2-2): DTGVSQNPRHKITKRGQNVTFRCDPISEHNRLYWYRQTLGQGPEFLTYFQNEAQLEKSRLLSDRFSAERPKGSFSTLEIQRTEQGDSAMYLCASVRLRGTGEFPGELFFGEGSRLTVL.

The rearrangement uses TRBV7-9 and TRBJ2-1, with D tentatively TRBD2 (5 bases). Germline loops: CDR1 SEHNR, CDR2 FQNEAQ (reference sequence). The length of the CDR3 is 14 residues. V lost 5 bases and J lost 8, with 16 bases in between. CDR3 sequence (DNA): TGTGCCAGCAGCCTACTAGGCCCCGTGCATGAGCAGTTCTTC. It yields the protein CASSLLGPVHEQFF. Together with reference TRBV7-9 and TRBJ2-1, the CDR3 gives the full variable domain: DTGVSQNPRHKITKRGQNVTFRCDPISEHNRLYWYRQTLGQGPEFLTYFQNEAQLEKSRLLSDRFSAERPKGSFSTLEIQRTEQGDSAMYLCASSLLGPVHEQFFGPGTRLTVL.

The chain combines TRBV7-8 with TRBJ2-5; D might be TRBD2 (5 bases). The length of the CDR3 is 15 residues. CDR1 and CDR2 from the germline V gene are SGHVS and FQNEAQ. The V and J ends lost 0 bases and 5 bases respectively, with 13 bases between them. The CDR3 bases are TGTGCCAGCAGCTTAGCAGAGGGTAGGACGGAGACCCAGTACTTC. This sequence encodes CASSLAEGRTETQYF.

The rearrangement links TRBV9 to TRBJ1-2; 7 bases line up with TRBD1. The V segment lost 3 bases and the J segment 6 bases; nucleotides outside the gene matches: 8. Germline CDR1 SGDLS, CDR2 YYNGEE. The CDR3 runs to 14 residues. The CDR3 nucleotides are TGTGCCAGCAGCGATTGGGGACAGAGAAATGGCTACACCTTC. It is translated as CASSDWGQRNGYTF. The variable domain in full, with the rest retrieved from reference TRBV9 and TRBJ1-2, is DSGVTQTPKHLITATGQRVTLRCSPRSGDLSVYWYQQSLDQGLQFLIQYYNGEERAKGNILERFSAQQFPDLHSELNLSSLELGDSALYFCASSDWGQRNGYTFGSGTRLTVV.

The chain carries TRBV7-9 and TRBJ1-1, with D possibly TRBD1 on 6 matching bases. The V end was cut by 4 bases, the J end by 5 bases, with 20 bases between. This CDR3 has 16 residues. Germline CDR1 reads SEHNR; CDR2 reads FQNEAQ (reference sequence). In DNA form, the CDR3 reads TGTGCCAGCAGCTCTGGTGGGGGCAGGGGTGGTACTGAAGCTTTCTTT. Translation: CASSSGGGRGGTEAFF. The variable domain in full, completed from reference TRBV7-9 and TRBJ1-1, reads DTGVSQNPRHKITKRGQNVTFRCDPISEHNRLYWYRQTLGQGPEFLTYFQNEAQLEKSRLLSDRFSAERPKGSFSTLEIQRTEQGDSAMYLCASSSGGGRGGTEAFFGQGTRLTVV.

The chain couples TRBV6-5 to TRBJ1-2; D not resolved. Trimming stripped 5 bases from V and 5 bases from J, with 12 bases between. The CDR3 spans 13 residues. Germline CDR1 reads MNHEY; CDR2 reads SVGAGI. The CDR3 loop reads CASSDRTEYGYTF. The CDR3 nucleotides are TGTGCCAGCAGTGACCGGACGGAGTATGGCTACACCTTC.

This clone was found a few times. This CDR3 is also generated by other DNA sequences in the sample. The chain couples TRBV5-1 to TRBJ1-2; D unclear. V lost 4 bases to trimming and J lost 4 bases, with 8 bases between them. The CDR3 contains 12 residues. From germline, CDR1 is SGHRS and CDR2 YFSETQ. CDR3 region: CASSAGGYGYTF. CDR3 sequence (DNA): TGCGCCAGCAGCGCGGGTGGCTATGGCTACACCTTC. The full variable domain, completed using reference TRBV5-1 and TRBJ1-2, is KAGVTQTPRYLIKTRGQQVTLSCSPISGHRSVSWYQQTPGQGLQFLFEYFSETQRNKGNFPGRFSGRQFSNSRSEMNVSTLELGDSALYLCASSAGGYGYTFGSGTRLTVV.

The chain joins TRBV7-9 to TRBJ1-6; D remains unclear. The germline V and J ends were trimmed by 5 bases and 7 bases, with 6 bases remaining between them. This CDR3 comprises 12 residues. Germline loops: CDR1 SEHNR, CDR2 FQNEAQ (reference sequence). CDR3 residues: CASSPPNSPLHF. Written as DNA, the CDR3 is TGTGCCAGCAGCCCACCCAATTCACCCCTCCACTTT.

This clone came up a few times. The chain carries TRBV9 and TRBJ1-1; D not resolved. Deletions cut 5 bases from V and 4 bases from J, with 15 bases between. The CDR3 totals 14 residues. Germline loops: CDR1 SGDLS, CDR2 YYNGEE. CDR3 sequence (DNA): TGTGCCAGCAGTCCCAGTATCCTGGTCACTGAAGCTTTCTTT. This encodes CASSPSILVTEAFF. The whole variable domain, filled in from reference TRBV9 and TRBJ1-1, reads DSGVTQTPKHLITATGQRVTLRCSPRSGDLSVYWYQQSLDQGLQFLIQYYNGEERAKGNILERFSAQQFPDLHSELNLSSLELGDSALYFCASSPSILVTEAFFGQGTRLTVV.

The chain recombines TRBV7-2 with TRBJ2-1; D possibly uses TRBD1 or TRBD2 (5 bases each). Trimming left V 11 bases short and J 12 bases short, with 26 bases between. CDR1 and CDR2 from the germline V gene are SGHTA and FQGNSA. The CDR3 is made up of 14 amino acids. CDR3 amino acids: CAVSAGDGPRRQFF. Written as DNA, the CDR3 is TGTGCCGTAAGTGCCGGGGACGGCCCACGACGGCAGTTCTTC.

The chain joins TRBV5-1 to TRBJ1-5, with 8 bases fitting TRBD1. CDR3 size: 15 residues. V was clipped by 2 bases and J by 9 bases; unmatched bases: 10. Germline V lookup: CDR1 SGHRS, CDR2 YFSETQ. The CDR3 bases are TGCGCCAGCAGCTTTCCAGGGGGCTGGGTAGGGCCCCAGCATTTT. The encoded protein is CASSFPGGWVGPQHF.

This chain connects TRBV4-3 to TRBJ1-5; D is perhaps TRBD1 (6 bases). CDR3 length equals 14 residues. Germline V CDR1 and CDR2: LGHNA, YSLEER. V lost 4 bases, J lost 5 bases, and 12 bases lay in between. CDR3 nucleotide sequence: TGCGCCAGCAGCCCCGGGACAACTGATCAGCCCCAGCATTTT. Translating gives CASSPGTTDQPQHF.

There are a few counts of this clone. The chain uses TRBV4-3 and TRBJ2-1, with 7 positions matching TRBD1. The germline V gene encodes CDR1 LGHNA and CDR2 YSLEER. Trimming removed 0 bases from V and 5 bases from J; junction bases left unmatched: 7. The CDR3 extends over 16 amino acids. The CDR3 DNA reads as TGCGCCAGCAGCCAAGATCGTCGCAGGGGGAACAATGAGCAGTTCTTC. It is translated as CASSQDRRRGNNEQFF.

The chain combines TRBV4-1 with TRBJ2-3; no clear D gene. Deletions cut 4 bases from V and 0 bases from J, with 11 bases between. This CDR3 is 15 amino acids long. Germline V gene lookup returns CDR1 MGHRA and CDR2 YSYEKL. CDR3 nucleotide sequence: TGCGCCAGCAGCCTCATAGGGCATAGCACAGATACGCAGTATTTT. This gives the protein CASSLIGHSTDTQYF.